The rows below give T cell receptor beta chains drawn from one sample of a study of PD-L1 blockade in urothelial cancer. The repertoire was sequenced with immunoSEQ multiplex PCR; TCRdb's copy has only in-frame clones and lacks some. The data contain approximately 90,000 clones, roughly 89% of them singletons. The material was PBMCs, obtained around atezolizumab (anti-PD-L1) treatment. Source of these receptors: a man between 60 and 75 years old with urothelial cancer. Both conserved end residues are part of each CDR3. A D gene is named only where the DNA matches it firmly.

v_gene	len	j_gene	d_gene	CDR3aa
TRBV6-6	15	TRBJ1-2	TRBD1	CASTQATGRFSIYTF
TRBV7-2	19	TRBJ2-2	TRBD2	CASSQWTSGRVSNTGELFF
TRBV2	14	TRBJ2-3	TRBD2	CASSSGSGTDTQYF
TRBV4-1	16	TRBJ2-2	NA	CASSLSSAPSTGELFF
TRBV5-1	17	TRBJ2-5	TRBD1	CASSLAPGQGRAETQYF
TRBV5-6	12	TRBJ1-5	NA	CASSLVFSPQHF
TRBV4-3	15	TRBJ2-7	TRBD2	CASSYLTSGSYEQYF
TRBV10-3	13	TRBJ2-7	TRBD1	CAIGQGNPTEQYF
TRBV5-6	16	TRBJ2-2	NA	CASSLVVWGQDGELFF
TRBV6-6	13	TRBJ1-1	TRBD1	CASSRTGYTEAFF
TRBV30	12	TRBJ1-2	NA	CAWSAGEGGYTF
TRBV28	14	TRBJ2-7	NA	CASRYRQFSYEQYF
TRBV4-2	16	TRBJ2-3	TRBD2	CASSQETSGGADTQYF
TRBV6-5	13	TRBJ1-2	NA	CASSSTQVRGYTF
TRBV4-3	16	TRBJ2-1	TRBD2	CASSQDVGLAGGEQFF
TRBV10-3	15	TRBJ2-3	NA	CAISLSGRGTDTQYF
TRBV5-1	13	TRBJ1-2	TRBD1	CASTNRGLNGYTF
TRBV6-5	13	TRBJ1-6	NA	CASSPDLGSPLHF
TRBV6-6	12	TRBJ1-5	NA	CASSTGGQPQHF
TRBV14	19	TRBJ2-5	TRBD2	CASSQDDGLAGAIQETQYF
TRBV19	15	TRBJ1-5	TRBD1	CASGTGQGGNQPQHF
TRBV29-1	17	TRBJ2-1	TRBD2	CSVRGVAGGGRNNEQFF
TRBV27	15	TRBJ2-3	TRBD1	CASTSEGARTDTQYF
TRBV7-9	15	TRBJ2-5	NA	CASSLGGRYQETQYF
TRBV28	14	TRBJ1-2	TRBD1	CASSLATGDYGYTF
TRBV6-5	15	TRBJ2-3	NA	CASSYSGGSTDTQYF
TRBV7-3	13	TRBJ2-5	TRBD1	CASRGQPQETQYF
TRBV15	14	TRBJ2-7	NA	CATSRDSGTYEQYF
TRBV30	13	TRBJ1-6	TRBD1	CAWVGQGNSPLHF
TRBV28	15	TRBJ2-1	NA	CASSPPGTRNNEQFF
TRBV7-2	15	TRBJ1-3	TRBD1	CASSSQGATGNTIYF
TRBV27	16	TRBJ2-3	NA	CASSPVGGEVTDTQYF
TRBV4-2	18	TRBJ2-3	TRBD2	CASSQEPPQRGATDTQYF
TRBV28	14	TRBJ1-1	NA	CASSLGPPSGVAFF
TRBV6-6	13	TRBJ1-2	NA	CASSYTANYGYTF
TRBV5-6	15	TRBJ2-3	TRBD1	CASSPDRISTDTQYF
TRBV10-3	13	TRBJ1-5	NA	CAISESLGGPQHF
TRBV5-6	16	TRBJ2-6	NA	CASSFSRQSGANVLTF
TRBV4-2	14	TRBJ1-1	TRBD1	CASSQETGGGGAFF
TRBV6-5	14	TRBJ2-4	NA	CASRQGNKVTEQYF
TRBV2	16	TRBJ2-5	TRBD2	CASRGLAVQGKETQYF